This record looks at one T cell receptor beta chain sequence and its context. This CDR3 has 15 amino acids. The germline V gene encodes CDR1 MGHRA and CDR2 YSYEKL. V lost 0 bases and J lost 2; bases outside the gene matches: 3. The table came from immunoSEQ multiplex PCR; TCRdb's copy has only in-frame clones and leaves some out. The sample has some 390,000 clones, 89% seen once. This sample was included in a study of Ad26.COV2.S vaccination and SARS-CoV-2 variants. Regarding treatment: 15 to 20 received Ad26.COV2.S at low or high dose, single or two shots; roughly 5 received placebo; per-sample allocation not given. Each sample was drawn 63 days after the first injection (of vaccine or placebo).

The chain joins TRBV4-1 to TRBJ2-7, with TRBD2 matching 8 bases. Material: peripheral blood, obtained in a trial of Ad26.COV2.S vaccine versus placebo. The TCR was taken from a person between 18 and 65 years old who received the Ad26.COV2.S COVID-19 vaccine or a placebo. CDR3 loop: CASSQDPGGTYEQYF. CDR3 sequence (DNA): TGCGCCAGCAGCCAAGATCCGGGGGGGACCTACGAGCAGTACTTC.